One sample yielded the 31 T cell receptor beta chains listed below, sequenced in a study of radiation and T cells in renal cell carcinoma. This sample's time point: blood 2 weeks post-SBRT. Specified treatment: 15 Gy SBRT to primary tumor, nephrectomy 4 weeks later. Profiled with immunoSEQ multiplex PCR; TCRdb holds only in-frame clones, not every one. The top ten hold around 13% of the sample, which has some 150,000 clones, about 91% seen once. Material: blood, obtained from a patient whose treatment included radiotherapy and nephrectomy. These receptor sequences come from a woman aged 45 to 65 with renal cell carcinoma.

The chain links TRBV7-2 to TRBJ1-1; weak D call: TRBD1 (5 bases). CDR1 is SGHTA, CDR2 FQGNSA, per germline. The V and J ends lost 0 bases and 0 bases respectively, with 11 bases between them. This CDR3 region has 16 residues. CDR3 loop: CASSLARGVMNTEAFF. CDR3 bases: TGTGCCAGCAGCTTAGCTCGAGGGGTCATGAACACTGAAGCTTTCTTT.

The chain uses TRBV6-5 and TRBJ1-2, with D hard to call. Trimming cost V 2 bases and J 1 base, with 5 bases left between them. The CDR3 extends over 13 amino acids. From germline, CDR1 is MNHEY and CDR2 SVGAGI. The CDR3 bases are TGTGCCAGCAGTTACGGGTATAACTATGGCTACACCTTC. This sequence encodes CASSYGYNYGYTF.

Only one count was recorded for this clone. The chain combines TRBV7-9 with TRBJ2-7, with D perhaps TRBD2 (5 bases). Germline V gene lookup returns CDR1 SEHNR and CDR2 FQNEAQ (reference sequence). The CDR3 consists of 13 residues. The V and J ends lost 1 base and 4 bases respectively, with 8 bases between them. This CDR3 is CASSLDTGYEQYF. The CDR3 nucleotides read TGTGCCAGCAGCTTAGACACGGGATACGAGCAGTACTTC. Variable domain in full (rest from reference TRBV7-9 and TRBJ2-7): DTGVSQNPRHKITKRGQNVTFRCDPISEHNRLYWYRQTLGQGPEFLTYFQNEAQLEKSRLLSDRFSAERPKGSFSTLEIQRTEQGDSAMYLCASSLDTGYEQYFGPGTRLTVT.

This sequence joins TRBV6-5 and TRBJ1-2; TRBD1 matches 10 bases. After removal of 5 bases from V and 7 bases from J, the junction contained 4 bases not matched to a gene. Germline V gives CDR1 MNHEY, CDR2 SVGAGI. The CDR3 length is 13 residues. CDR3 region: CASSRQGAIGYTF. The DNA of the CDR3 is TGTGCCAGCAGTCGACAGGGGGCGATTGGCTACACCTTC.

V is TRBV6-6 and J is TRBJ1-5; D possibly corresponds to TRBD1 (6 bases). The germline V and J ends were trimmed by 6 bases and 0 bases, with 12 bases remaining between them. The CDR3 loop spans 15 amino acids. Germline CDR1 and CDR2: MNHNY and SVGAGI (reference sequence). CDR3 in amino acids: CASSYRADSNQPQHF. CDR3 nucleotide sequence: TGTGCCAGCAGCTACAGGGCAGATAGCAATCAGCCCCAGCATTTT.

J is TRBJ2-5 and V is TRBV30; D possibly corresponds to TRBD2 (6 bases). The germline V gene has CDR1 GTSNPN and CDR2 SVGIG (reference sequence). Trimming cost V 4 bases and J 5 bases, with 11 bases left between them. CDR3 length: 12 residues. Written as DNA, the CDR3 is TGTGCCTGGAAGGGCGGGGAGGAGACCCAGTACTTC. It encodes CAWKGGEETQYF. Complete variable domain (other parts from reference TRBV30 and TRBJ2-5): SQTIHQWPATLVQPVGSPLSLECTVEGTSNPNLYWYRQAAGRGLQLLFYSVGIGQISSEVPQNLSASRPQDRQFILSSKKLLLSDSGFYLCAWKGGEETQYFGPGTRLLVL.

The chain links TRBV6-1 to TRBJ2-7; D might be TRBD1 (5 bases). CDR3 length: 12 residues. Germline V gene lookup returns CDR1 MNHNS and CDR2 SASEGT. V lost 9 bases, J lost 5 bases, and 14 bases lay in between. The CDR3, as DNA: TGTGCCAGTGATATTGGACACGACGAGCAGTACTTC. Protein product: CASDIGHDEQYF.

This clone appeared a few times. V and J are TRBV29-1 and TRBJ1-1; tentative D call: TRBD1 (6 bases). The germline V and J ends were trimmed by 3 bases and 0 bases, with 11 bases remaining between them. Germline CDR1 and CDR2: SQVTM and ANQGSEA. The length of the CDR3 is 14 residues. The chain's CDR3 is CSVDRGGVNTEAFF. CDR3 nucleotide sequence: TGCAGCGTTGACAGGGGAGGCGTGAACACTGAAGCTTTCTTT.

The chain uses TRBV30 and TRBJ1-3; D unresolved. V lost 4 bases and J lost 4, with 8 bases in between. This CDR3 spans 12 amino acids. In germline, CDR1 is GTSNPN, CDR2 SVGIG (reference sequence). CDR3 sequence (DNA): TGTGCCTGGATCCGTGGGGGAAACACCATATATTTT. Amino acids: CAWIRGGNTIYF.

The V gene is TRBV11-2, the J gene TRBJ2-1, with 13 bases matching TRBD2. The CDR3 has 15 residues. V lost 5 bases and J lost 4; bases outside the gene matches: 2. Germline V lookup: CDR1 SGHAT, CDR2 FQNNGV. The CDR3 DNA follows: TGTGCCAGCAGCAAGACTAGCGGGGGGTACAATGAGCAGTTCTTC. It specifies CASSKTSGGYNEQFF.

The V call is TRBV10-3, the J call TRBJ1-5, with D possibly TRBD1 on 5 matching bases. CDR3 size: 13 residues. From germline, CDR1 is ENHRY and CDR2 SYGVKD. V was cut by 7 bases and J by 7 bases, with 14 bases left in between. CDR3 protein: CAITSGGNQPQHF. In nucleotides, the CDR3 is TGTGCCATCACGTCCGGGGGTAACCAGCCCCAGCATTTT.

This clone was seen once. J is TRBJ1-2 and V is TRBV5-1; perhaps TRBD1 as D (5 bases). CDR1 is SGHRS and CDR2 is YFSETQ in the germline V gene. The CDR3 is 13 amino acids. V dropped 1 base and J dropped 7 bases, with 11 bases sitting between them. DNA of the CDR3: TGCGCCAGCAGCTTGCCACAGGAGGTTGGCTACACCTTC. Translated: CASSLPQEVGYTF.

The chain carries TRBV19 and TRBJ2-7; unclear D gene. Trimming left V 5 bases short and J 6 bases short, with 14 bases between. Germline values: CDR1 LNHDA, CDR2 SQIVND (reference sequence). CDR3 length: 13 amino acids. DNA of the CDR3: TGTGCCAGTAGTCCTCCTTGGGGTTCCGAGCAGTACTTC. This codes for CASSPPWGSEQYF. The full variable domain, with the rest looked up from reference TRBV19 and TRBJ2-7, is DGGITQSPKYLFRKEGQNVTLSCEQNLNHDAMYWYRQDPGQGLRLIYYSQIVNDFQKGDIAEGYSVSREKKESFPLTVTSAQKNPTAFYLCASSPPWGSEQYFGPGTRLTVT.

The gene calls are TRBV5-5 and TRBJ2-7; a possible D gene is TRBD1 (6 bases). V was clipped by 2 bases and J by 7 bases, with 16 bases between them. This CDR3 has 14 amino acids. Germline V gene sequence: CDR1 SGHKS, CDR2 YYEKEE (reference sequence). CDR3 protein: CASSFVNRGNEQYF. In nucleotides, the CDR3 is TGTGCCAGCAGCTTCGTGAATAGGGGGAATGAGCAGTACTTC.

The V gene is TRBV2, the J gene TRBJ2-5; D gene uncertain. V was pared by 4 bases and J by 10 bases, with 10 bases between. Germline V gene lookup returns CDR1 SNHLY and CDR2 FYNNEI. The CDR3 spans 11 residues. The CDR3 here is CASSVYIGQYF. CDR3 DNA sequence: TGTGCCAGCAGTGTTTACATTGGCCAGTACTTC.

This clone appeared a single time. The chain combines TRBV18 with TRBJ1-2, with 12 positions matching TRBD1. V lost 0 bases to trimming and J lost 3 bases; unmatched junction nucleotides: 2. The CDR3 is made up of 16 amino acids. The germline V gene has CDR1 KGHSH and CDR2 LQKENI. The CDR3 loop reads CASSPPGTGGDYGYTF. CDR3 sequence (DNA): TGTGCCAGCTCACCACCAGGGACAGGGGGCGACTATGGCTACACCTTC. Variable domain in full (rest from reference TRBV18 and TRBJ1-2): NAGVMQNPRHLVRRRGQEARLRCSPMKGHSHVYWYRQLPEEGLKFMVYLQKENIIDESGMPKERFSAEFPKEGPSILRIQQVVRGDSAAYFCASSPPGTGGDYGYTFGSGTRLTVV.

The chain has TRBV5-1 and TRBJ1-1; tentative D call: TRBD1 (5 bases). This CDR3 is built from 14 residues. V was clipped by 0 bases and J by 4 bases, with 10 bases between them. Per germline, CDR1 SGHRS and CDR2 YFSETQ. CDR3 bases: TGCGCCAGCAGCTTGGGAGGGGCGAGCACTGAAGCTTTCTTT. It is translated as CASSLGGASTEAFF. The variable domain in full, with the rest retrieved from reference TRBV5-1 and TRBJ1-1, is KAGVTQTPRYLIKTRGQQVTLSCSPISGHRSVSWYQQTPGQGLQFLFEYFSETQRNKGNFPGRFSGRQFSNSRSEMNVSTLELGDSALYLCASSLGGASTEAFFGQGTRLTVV.

This clone appeared a few times. V gene TRBV19 combines with J gene TRBJ1-6; tentatively, D is TRBD1 (5 bases). The CDR3 extends over 13 amino acids. V lost 5 bases and J lost 10, with 12 bases in between. The V gene's germline CDR1 is LNHDA and CDR2 SQIVND (reference sequence). For the CDR3, the DNA is TGTGCCAGTAGTGGAGGGCAGGGATCACCCCTCCACTTT. It is translated as CASSGGQGSPLHF.

The rearrangement joins TRBV4-3 to TRBJ1-6; D is unclear. Germline CDR1 LGHNA, CDR2 YSLEER. Trimming shortened V by 0 bases and J by 0 bases, and 9 bases separated the two germline ends. This CDR3 is 17 amino acids long. The CDR3 DNA is TGCGCCAGCAGCCAAGATCATATGAGCTCCTATAATTCACCCCTCCACTTT. Amino acid sequence: CASSQDHMSSYNSPLHF.

The chain carries TRBV5-4 and TRBJ2-7, with a weak D call TRBD1 (5 bases). Trimming removed 1 base at V and 7 bases at J, with 9 bases between. Germline V lookup: CDR1 SGHNT, CDR2 YYREEE (reference sequence). The CDR3 is made up of 12 amino acids. CDR3 nucleotides: TGTGCCAGCAGCTTGCAGGGCCGGGAGCAGTACTTC. Protein: CASSLQGREQYF.

This clone was found a few times. The V and J genes are TRBV7-9 and TRBJ1-3; unclear D gene. The CDR3 covers 13 residues. CDR1 SEHNR and CDR2 FQNEAQ come from the germline V gene (reference sequence). Trimming took off 5 bases at V and 4 bases at J, with 9 bases between the two ends. The CDR3 bases are TGTGCCAGCAGCCGATCAGGAGGAAACACCATATATTTT. Its protein is CASSRSGGNTIYF.

The chain links TRBV5-1 to TRBJ1-6; weak D call: TRBD1 (5 bases). Trimming took 0 bases from V and 8 from J, leaving 15 bases between them. This CDR3 spans 16 amino acids. Looked up from germline, CDR1 is SGHRS and CDR2 is YFSETQ. CDR3 nucleotide sequence: TGCGCCAGCAGCTTGGGCCTTGGGGAGGGGTATTCACCCCTCCACTTT. Its protein product is CASSLGLGEGYSPLHF.

V and J are TRBV19 and TRBJ2-1; D is uncertain. The CDR3 runs to 13 residues. V lost 1 base to trimming and J lost 3 bases, with 4 bases between them. CDR1 is LNHDA and CDR2 is SQIVND in the germline V gene (reference sequence). CDR3 loop: CASSIALYNEQFF. As DNA, the CDR3 is TGTGCCAGTAGTATAGCCCTCTACAATGAGCAGTTCTTC.

This chain uses TRBV7-6 with TRBJ1-4; D not resolved. V was clipped by 5 bases and J by 1 base, with 11 bases between them. Germline V gene sequence: CDR1 SGHVS, CDR2 FNYEAQ. The CDR3 loop spans 15 amino acids. The CDR3 sequence is CASSPRYRTNEKLFF. In DNA, the CDR3 is TGTGCCAGCAGCCCTAGGTACAGAACTAATGAAAAACTGTTTTTT.

This clone has just one count. The rearrangement joins TRBV4-3 to TRBJ1-3; the D is unclear. In germline, CDR1 is LGHNA, CDR2 YSLEER. The V end lost 1 base, the J end lost 1 base, and 8 bases lay between the germline ends. There are 15 residues in the CDR3. Written as DNA, the CDR3 is TGCGCCAGCAGCCAAGTACTACGGTCTGGAAACACCATATATTTT. It encodes CASSQVLRSGNTIYF.

The rearrangement uses TRBV7-2 and TRBJ2-2; D not certain. This CDR3 region has 13 residues. Germline V gene data show CDR1 as SGHTA and CDR2 as FQGNSA. V lost 1 base, J lost 8 bases, and 8 bases lay in between. The CDR3 bases are TGTGCCAGCAGCTTAGAGGTATTTGGGGAGCTGTTTTTT. Its translation is CASSLEVFGELFF.

This clone was detected a few times. This chain connects TRBV15 to TRBJ1-1, with a weak D call TRBD1 (6 bases). The CDR3 spans 12 residues. V lost 5 bases and J lost 8, with 12 bases in between. Germline values: CDR1 LNHNV, CDR2 YYDKDF (reference sequence). CDR3 DNA sequence: TGTGCCACCAGCTCGGACAGCCAGGAAGCTTTCTTT. The encoded protein is CATSSDSQEAFF.

The genes are TRBV5-1 and TRBJ1-2, with TRBD1 identical over 7 bases. CDR3 size: 15 residues. V lost 4 bases, J lost 0 bases, and 6 bases stayed unmatched. From germline, CDR1 is SGHRS and CDR2 YFSETQ. The CDR3 sequence: CASSVTGVTNYGYTF. CDR3 nucleotides: TGCGCCAGCAGCGTAACAGGGGTTACTAACTATGGCTACACCTTC.

V gene TRBV9 combines with J gene TRBJ1-1; D gene unclear. Germline loops: CDR1 SGDLS, CDR2 YYNGEE. The ends were cut back, 0 bases at V and 1 base at J, with 4 bases in the middle. The CDR3 is 13 amino acids. The CDR3 protein is CASSVATNTEAFF. Written as DNA, the CDR3 is TGTGCCAGCAGCGTAGCGACGAACACTGAAGCTTTCTTT.

CDR3 in DNA: TGCGCCAGCAGCCACCCGACAGGGACCCCACACTATGGCTACACCTTC. Translating it yields CASSHPTGTPHYGYTF. The chain carries TRBV4-1 and TRBJ1-2; 7 positions match TRBD1. V dropped 3 bases and J dropped 3; count of bases not matched to a gene: 10. CDR1 is MGHRA, CDR2 YSYEKL, per germline. The CDR3 is made up of 16 amino acids.

This clone was detected only a few times. A read error may explain this, as a much larger clone is one base away. This chain joins TRBV19 and TRBJ2-1; 11 bases are a match to TRBD2. The CDR3 has 15 residues. The J segment lost 4 bases and the V segment lost 3 bases, leaving 2 bases of the junction unmatched. Germline CDR1 and CDR2: LNHDA and SQIVND (reference sequence). DNA of the CDR3: TGTGCCAGTAGTATCGCTAGCGGGGGGTACAATGAGCAGTTCTTC. This sequence encodes CASSIASGGYNEQFF.